This record looks at one TCR beta chain sequence and its context. Its target is not known. The CDR3 runs to 16 residues. The sample comes from a study of cytomegalovirus exposure and HLA in healthy donors. Findings and caveats of the study: By HLA locus, TCR association rates varied in a later analysis, with DRB1 showing the most and HLA-C the fewest. CMV serostatus stood as the only immune exposure information on hand.

The PCR ran on 60 Vbeta and 13 Jbeta primers. Sequencing used immunoSEQ multiplex PCR; TCRdb keeps in-frame clones, though not all of them. The sample contains more than 65,000 clones, around 82% of which appear only once. The genes are TRBV21-1 and TRBJ2-1; the table's D call TRBD2 went unverified against the DNA. TRBV21-1 is tagged as a pseudogene. The sequencing sample was made of PBMCs. The receptor comes from a man aged 18 to 30 in good health and CMV-seronegative. The CDR3 nucleotides are TGTGCCAGCAGCAGAGAAGGACTAGACTCCTACAATGAGCAGTTCTTC. Translating gives CASSREGLDSYNEQFF.